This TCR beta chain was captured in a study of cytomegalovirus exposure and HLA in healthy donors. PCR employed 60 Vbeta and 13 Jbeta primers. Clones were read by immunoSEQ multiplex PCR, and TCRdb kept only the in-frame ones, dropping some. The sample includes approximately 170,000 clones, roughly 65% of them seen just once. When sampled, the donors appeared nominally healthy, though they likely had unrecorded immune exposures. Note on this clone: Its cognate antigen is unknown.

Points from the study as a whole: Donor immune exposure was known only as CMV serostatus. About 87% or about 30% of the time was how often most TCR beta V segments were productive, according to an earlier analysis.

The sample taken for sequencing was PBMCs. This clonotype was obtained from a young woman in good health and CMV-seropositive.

CDR3 bases: TGTGCCAGCTCCGAACAGACAGGGATAACCTACAATGAGCAGTTCTTC. Its translation is CASSEQTGITYNEQFF. This sequence joins TRBV18 and TRBJ2-1; 7 bases agree with TRBD1. The V gene end was trimmed by 6 bases and the J gene end by 2 bases; junction bases not matched to a gene: 10. This CDR3 has 16 residues. The germline CDR1 and CDR2 sequences are KGHSH and LQKENI.